A single sample gave rise to the 27 T cell receptor beta chains below, sequenced in a study of blood T cells in healthy people across ages (dated by TCRdb to the mid-2010s). The library was obtained by 5' RACE. These reads were obtained on an Illumina HiSeq 2500. The second PCR ran for about 6 to 12 cycles and used a J-beta primer mix along with a sample-barcoded 5' primer. Using fastp trimming at Q25 and MiXCR clonotype assembly, TCRdb reanalyzed the public sequencing data and kept in-frame beta chains. CDR3 protein sequences are deduplicated, and each keeps its most common genes and DNA. Present in this sample are roughly 500,000 distinct CDR3 sequences, around 24% of which were seen just once. The ten largest clonotypes hold 7.5% to 9% of the sample. The data also belong to a second study, concerning T cells of mothers and their children.

Input material: blood. These TCRs come from a boy between 5 and 17 years old in good health.

This rearrangement joins TRBV4-3 to TRBJ1-2, with D hard to call. The CDR3 sequence is 18 residues long. V was trimmed by 0 bases and J by 6 bases, leaving 23 bases between them. Germline V CDR1 and CDR2: LGHNA, YSLEER. CDR3 nucleotide sequence: TGCGCCAGCAGCCAAGAGGGCCACGGAGGGTCGAGGTTCGATGGCTACACCTTC. Translating it yields CASSQEGHGGSRFDGYTF.

V usage is TRBV6-6 and J usage is TRBJ1-2; no definite D call. Germline V lookup: CDR1 MNHNY, CDR2 SVGAGI (reference sequence). This CDR3 has 15 amino acids. Trimming cost V 4 bases and J 1 base, with 13 bases left between them. CDR3 loop: CASSFAGEFNYGYTF. CDR3 sequence (DNA): TGTGCCAGCAGTTTCGCCGGGGAATTTAACTATGGCTACACCTTC.

In its sample, this clonotype was seen a few times. The chain links TRBV6-2 or TRBV6-3 to TRBJ2-5; D unresolved. CDR1 is MNHEY and CDR2 is SVGEGT in the germline V gene. The CDR3 is 14 amino acids. Trimming stripped 1 base from V and 2 bases from J, with 8 bases between. The CDR3 region is CASSYFRIQETQYF. CDR3 DNA: TGTGCCAGCAGTTACTTTCGGATACAAGAGACCCAGTACTTC.

The sample holds a few counts of this clonotype. The chain recombines TRBV6-6 with TRBJ2-5; 8 positions match TRBD1. Germline V gene data show CDR1 as MNHNY and CDR2 as SVGAGI (reference sequence). The V segment lost 5 bases and the J segment 2 bases; nucleotides outside the gene matches: 7. There are 15 residues in the CDR3. CDR3 protein: CASSQDRANQETQYF. CDR3 nucleotides: TGTGCCAGCAGTCAGGACAGGGCAAATCAAGAGACCCAGTACTTC.

In its sample, this clonotype was seen a few times. The V and J genes are TRBV5-1 and TRBJ1-1, with TRBD1 matching over 9 bases. V lost 0 bases and J lost 11; bases outside the gene matches: 14. Germline V gene sequence: CDR1 SGHRS, CDR2 YFSETQ. There are 16 residues in the CDR3. The CDR3 DNA is TGCGCCAGCAGCTTGGGGGGACAGGGAGCGCCGTCGGAGGCTTTCTTT. It is translated as CASSLGGQGAPSEAFF. Based on the CDR3 plus reference TRBV5-1 and TRBJ1-1, the full variable domain is KAGVTQTPRYLIKTRGQQVTLSCSPISGHRSVSWYQQTPGQGLQFLFEYFSETQRNKGNFPGRFSGRQFSNSRSEMNVSTLELGDSALYLCASSLGGQGAPSEAFFGQGTRLTVV.

A few counts support this clonotype. The V and J genes are TRBV6-5 and TRBJ2-1; D is undetermined. The germline V gene has CDR1 MNHEY and CDR2 SVGAGI. The V end lost 2 bases, the J end lost 2 bases, and 10 bases lay between the germline ends. The CDR3 spans 15 residues. Written as DNA, the CDR3 is TGTGCCAGCAGTTACGGCGGAGCCACCTACAATGAGCAGTTCTTC. Its protein product is CASSYGGATYNEQFF.

This clonotype was detected only a few times. This sequence joins TRBV10-3 and TRBJ2-5; TRBD1 might be the D (5 bases). The J call may be mistaken, given a closer DNA end match to TRBJ2-7. CDR1 and CDR2 (germline): ENHRY, SYGVKD. The CDR3 extends over 15 amino acids. The CDR3 loop reads CAISAAEGALYEQYF. DNA for the CDR3: TGTGCCATCAGTGCGGCAGAAGGGGCCCTCTACGAGCAGTACTTC.

The chain employs TRBV24-1 and TRBJ2-2; TRBD1 might be the D (6 bases). V was trimmed by 3 bases and J by 3 bases, leaving 13 bases between them. This CDR3 is built from 16 residues. CDR1 KGHDR and CDR2 SFDVKD come from the germline V gene. CDR3 residues: CATSDPTGQDTGELFF. The CDR3 region has the DNA TGTGCCACCAGTGATCCAACAGGGCAGGACACCGGGGAGCTGTTTTTT.

V is TRBV5-1 and J is TRBJ2-3, with 8 positions matching TRBD2. Trimming at V came to 2 bases and at J to 5 bases, leaving 7 bases not matched to a gene. The CDR3 loop spans 15 amino acids. In germline, CDR1 is SGHRS, CDR2 YFSETQ. The CDR3 DNA reads as TGCGCCAGCAGCTTCGGGGGGGCCACCGGAGATACGCAGTATTTT. It yields the protein CASSFGGATGDTQYF.

This clonotype came up a few times. The chain links TRBV29-1 to TRBJ2-3; D is unresolved. This CDR3 spans 14 amino acids. Trimming pared 4 bases from V and 8 bases from J, leaving 19 bases between. Per the germline V gene, CDR1 is SQVTM and CDR2 is ANQGSEA. CDR3 DNA sequence: TGCAGCGTTGGTCCTGGATCCTCCTCTGGTACGCAGTATTTT. This gives the protein CSVGPGSSSGTQYF.

The chain is built from TRBV4-1 and TRBJ2-3; TRBD1 agrees at 7 bases. CDR1 and CDR2 from the germline V gene are MGHRA and YSYEKL. V shed 1 base, J shed 1 base, and the junction held 5 bases outside the gene matches. The CDR3 loop spans 16 amino acids. CDR3 DNA sequence: TGCGCCAGCAGCCAAGTCCAGCAGGGGGGCACAGATACGCAGTATTTT. Protein product: CASSQVQQGGTDTQYF.

This clonotype showed up just a few times. This sequence joins TRBV28 and TRBJ2-5, with TRBD2 identical over 14 bases. The DNA end favors TRBJ2-1, so the J call may be wrong. Germline CDR1 and CDR2: MDHEN and SYDVKM. The CDR3 totals 15 residues. Written as DNA, the CDR3 is TGTGCCAGCAGCCCGGGACTAGCGGGAGACAATGAGCAGTTCTTC. Amino acids: CASSPGLAGDNEQFF.

This clonotype was counted between two and nine times. The junction departs from germline at one end; a sequencing error may be responsible. This chain links TRBV5-1 with TRBJ2-1, with 9 bases fitting TRBD2. This CDR3 is 15 amino acids long. The V gene's germline CDR1 is SGHRS and CDR2 YFSETQ. CDR3: CASSLHDPAGGTRYF. Written as DNA, the CDR3 is TGCGCCAGCAGCCTCCATGACCCGGCGGGGGGGACCCGGTACTTC.

In this sample, this clonotype turned up many times. The rearrangement uses TRBV7-8 and TRBJ2-5; possibly TRBD2 for D (5 bases). The CDR3 runs 14 residues. V gave up 2 bases and J gave up 0 bases, with 7 bases separating them. Germline lookup yields CDR1 SGHVS and CDR2 FQNEAQ. CDR3 in amino acids: CASSLSGNQETQYF. The CDR3 coding sequence is TGTGCCAGCAGCTTATCGGGGAACCAAGAGACCCAGTACTTC.

A note on this clonotype: A much larger clone is a single base away; this may be a read error. This chain joins TRBV7-9 and TRBJ1-4; the D gene is possibly TRBD1 (5 bases). Germline V CDR1 and CDR2: SEHNR, FQNEAQ (reference sequence). CDR3 size: 15 residues. CDR3 loop: CASSRGNRIGEKPFF. The CDR3, as DNA: TGTGCCAGCAGTCGGGGGAACAGGATAGGCGAAAAACCGTTTTTT.

V gene TRBV10-3 combines with J gene TRBJ2-2; 8 bases match TRBD1. V gave up 2 bases and J gave up 7 bases; unmatched junction bases: 6. Germline CDR1 is ENHRY and CDR2 is SYGVKD. The CDR3 loop spans 15 amino acids. As DNA, the CDR3 is TGTGCCATCAGTGAGGAGACAGGGGCCATCGGGGAGCTGTTTTTT. Its protein product is CAISEETGAIGELFF.

The chain has TRBV4-1 and TRBJ2-1; 7 bases are a match to TRBD2. This CDR3 has 16 amino acids. CDR1 and CDR2 (germline): MGHRA, YSYEKL. V lost 2 bases, J lost 4 bases, and 8 bases stayed unmatched. The CDR3 DNA sequence: TGCGCCAGCAGCCAACCGGGACTAACACCTTACAATGAGCAGTTCTTC. It encodes CASSQPGLTPYNEQFF.

This clonotype was found a few times. The chain recombines TRBV20-1 with TRBJ1-4, with no clear D. Trimming removed 1 base at V and 0 bases at J, with 21 bases between. The germline V gene has CDR1 DFQATT and CDR2 SNEGSKA (reference sequence). The CDR3 covers 19 residues. CDR3 protein: CSARVPQFGVIATNEKLFF. CDR3 nucleotides: TGCAGTGCTAGAGTCCCACAGTTCGGAGTAATAGCAACTAATGAAAAACTGTTTTTT.

There are a few counts of this clonotype. J is TRBJ1-4 and V is TRBV5-1; a possible D gene is TRBD1 (5 bases). The ends were cut back, 6 bases at V and 7 bases at J, with 13 bases in the middle. The germline gives CDR1 SGHRS, CDR2 YFSETQ. The length of the CDR3 is 13 residues. The CDR3 DNA sequence: TGCGCCAGCAACACGGGACTCGGTGAAAAACTGTTTTTT. Translating it yields CASNTGLGEKLFF.

The chain links TRBV27 to TRBJ2-3, with D possibly being TRBD1 (5 bases). The germline V gene encodes CDR1 MNHEY and CDR2 SMNVEV (reference sequence). V was cut by 1 base and J by 4 bases, with 9 bases left in between. CDR3 size: 14 residues. Here the CDR3 reads CASSLYFRADTQYF. CDR3 DNA: TGTGCCAGCAGTTTATATTTCAGGGCAGATACGCAGTATTTT.

The chain recombines TRBV27 with TRBJ2-1; TRBD2 might be the D (6 bases). Between the trimmed V and J ends, which lost 0 bases and 6 bases, there was a span of 18 bases. From germline, CDR1 is MNHEY and CDR2 SMNVEV (reference sequence). This CDR3 region has 17 residues. Here the CDR3 reads CASSLSRLGEVINEQFF. The CDR3 nucleotides read TGTGCCAGCAGTTTATCCCGGCTCGGGGAGGTGATCAATGAGCAGTTCTTC.

This clonotype has only a few counts. This chain connects TRBV5-1 to TRBJ2-3; maybe TRBD1 (6 bases). The length of the CDR3 is 15 residues. V gave up 0 bases and J gave up 4 bases, with 12 bases separating them. Germline CDR1 is SGHRS and CDR2 is YFSETQ. CDR3 protein: CASSLDRAPADTQYF. The CDR3 DNA sequence: TGCGCCAGCAGCTTGGACAGGGCCCCAGCAGATACGCAGTATTTT.

This clonotype was seen a handful of times. The J gene is TRBJ2-3, the V gene TRBV6-4, with D possibly being TRBD1 or TRBD2 (6 bases each). The germline V gene has CDR1 MRHNA and CDR2 SNTAGT. This CDR3 has 21 amino acids. V lost 5 bases to trimming and J lost 0 bases, with 30 bases between them. The DNA of the CDR3 is TGTGCCAGCAGTCCCCGAAATCTACCCGAATTGAGGGGGACTAGCACAGATACGCAGTATTTT. It codes for CASSPRNLPELRGTSTDTQYF.

The V call is TRBV4-1, the J call TRBJ1-3; maybe TRBD1 (5 bases). The germline CDR1 and CDR2 sequences are MGHRA and YSYEKL. The CDR3 sequence is 14 residues long. V lost 2 bases, J lost 2 bases, and 7 bases lay in between. CDR3 loop: CASSQPGPGNTIYF. The CDR3 region has the DNA TGCGCCAGCAGCCAACCGGGACCTGGAAACACCATATATTTT.

This clonotype was seen more than once but under ten times. This chain uses TRBV6-6 with TRBJ1-1, with 7 nucleotides matching TRBD1. The V segment lost 6 bases and the J segment 5 bases; nucleotides outside the gene matches: 15. This CDR3 region has 16 residues. Germline lookup yields CDR1 MNHNY and CDR2 SVGAGI (reference sequence). In DNA form, the CDR3 reads TGTGCCAGCAGCGACGGCAAAACAGGGGAGGCTACTGAAGCTTTCTTT. This translates into CASSDGKTGEATEAFF.

This clonotype has more than one count but fewer than ten. The chain has TRBV7-9 and TRBJ1-1; unclear D gene. CDR1 and CDR2 from the germline V gene are SEHNR and FQNEAQ (reference sequence). Trimming left V 4 bases short and J 7 bases short, with 7 bases between. The CDR3 runs 11 residues. DNA of the CDR3: TGTGCCAGCAGCTCCGAATTTGAAGCTTTCTTT. The encoded protein is CASSSEFEAFF.

The chain has TRBV28 and TRBJ2-2; the D is unclear. The CDR3 has 13 residues. Trimming took 3 bases from V and 3 from J, leaving 5 bases between them. Germline values: CDR1 MDHEN, CDR2 SYDVKM. The DNA of the CDR3 is TGTGCCAGCAGTTTTGGGGACACCGGGGAGCTGTTTTTT. Translating gives CASSFGDTGELFF.